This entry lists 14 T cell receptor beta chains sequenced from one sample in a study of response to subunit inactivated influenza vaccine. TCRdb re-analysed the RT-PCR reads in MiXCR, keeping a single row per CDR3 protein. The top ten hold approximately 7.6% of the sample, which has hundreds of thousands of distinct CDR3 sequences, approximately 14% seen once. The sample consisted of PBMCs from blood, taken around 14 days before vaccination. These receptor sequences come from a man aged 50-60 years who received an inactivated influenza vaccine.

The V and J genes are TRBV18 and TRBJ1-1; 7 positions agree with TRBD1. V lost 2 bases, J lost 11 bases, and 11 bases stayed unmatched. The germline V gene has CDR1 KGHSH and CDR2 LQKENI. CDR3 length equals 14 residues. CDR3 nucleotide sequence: TGTGCCAGCTCACCAGACAGGGCTCCGTCCGGGGCTTTCTTT. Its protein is CASSPDRAPSGAFF.

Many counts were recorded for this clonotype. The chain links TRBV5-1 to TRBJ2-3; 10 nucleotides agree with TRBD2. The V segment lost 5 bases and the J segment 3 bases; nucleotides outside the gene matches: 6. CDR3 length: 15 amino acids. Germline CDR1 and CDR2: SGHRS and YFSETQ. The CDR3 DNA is TGCGCCAGCAGAAGCCCGGGACTAGCGACAGATACGCAGTATTTT. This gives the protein CASRSPGLATDTQYF.

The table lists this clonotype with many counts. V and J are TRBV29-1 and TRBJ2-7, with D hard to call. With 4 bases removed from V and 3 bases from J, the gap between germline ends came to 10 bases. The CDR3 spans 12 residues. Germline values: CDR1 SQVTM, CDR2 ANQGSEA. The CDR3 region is CSVAKSVYEQYF. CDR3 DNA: TGCAGCGTTGCGAAATCGGTCTACGAGCAGTACTTC.

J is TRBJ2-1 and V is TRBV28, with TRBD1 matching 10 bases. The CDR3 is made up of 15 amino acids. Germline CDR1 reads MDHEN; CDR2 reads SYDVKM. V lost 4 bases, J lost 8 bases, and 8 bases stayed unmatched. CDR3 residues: CASSSRDRGGYEQFF. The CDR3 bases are TGTGCCAGCAGTTCTCGGGACAGGGGAGGTTATGAGCAGTTCTTC.

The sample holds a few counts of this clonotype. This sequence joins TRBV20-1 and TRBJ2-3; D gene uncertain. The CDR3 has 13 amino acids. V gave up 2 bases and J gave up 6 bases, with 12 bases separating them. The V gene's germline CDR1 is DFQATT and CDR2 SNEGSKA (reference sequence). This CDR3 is CSARRNAEDTQYF. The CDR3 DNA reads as TGCAGTGCTAGACGTAATGCCGAGGATACGCAGTATTTT.

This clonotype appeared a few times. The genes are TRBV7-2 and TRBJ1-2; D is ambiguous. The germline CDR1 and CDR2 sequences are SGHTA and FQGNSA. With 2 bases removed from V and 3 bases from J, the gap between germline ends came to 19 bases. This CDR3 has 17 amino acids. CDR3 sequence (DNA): TGTGCCAGCAGCTTAAGGCTAATCAAGGGTGGCGACTATGGCTACACCTTC. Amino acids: CASSLRLIKGGDYGYTF.

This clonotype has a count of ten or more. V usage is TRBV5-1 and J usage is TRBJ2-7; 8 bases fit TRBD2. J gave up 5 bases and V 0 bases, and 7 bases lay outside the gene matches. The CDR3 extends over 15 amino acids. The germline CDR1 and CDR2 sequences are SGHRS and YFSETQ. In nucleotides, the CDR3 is TGCGCCAGCAGCTTGGCCGGGGGGGGTTTCAACGAGCAGTACTTC. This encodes CASSLAGGGFNEQYF.

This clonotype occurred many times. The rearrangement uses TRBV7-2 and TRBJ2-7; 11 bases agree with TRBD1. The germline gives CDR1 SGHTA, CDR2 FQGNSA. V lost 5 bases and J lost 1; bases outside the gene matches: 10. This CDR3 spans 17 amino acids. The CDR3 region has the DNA TGTGCCAGCAGCCGGGACAGGGGGTCCTCCTCATCCTACGAGCAGTACTTC. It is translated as CASSRDRGSSSSYEQYF. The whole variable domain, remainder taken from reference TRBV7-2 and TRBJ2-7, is GAGVSQSPSNKVTEKGKDVELRCDPISGHTALYWYRQSLGQGLEFLIYFQGNSAPDKSGLPSDRFSAERTGGSVSTLTIQRTQQEDSAVYLCASSRDRGSSSSYEQYFGPGTRLTVT.

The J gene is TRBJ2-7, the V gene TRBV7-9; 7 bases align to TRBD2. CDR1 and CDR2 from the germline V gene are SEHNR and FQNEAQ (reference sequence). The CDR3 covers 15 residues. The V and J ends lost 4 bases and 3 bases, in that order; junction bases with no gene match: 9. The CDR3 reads CASSSRRAGDYEQYF. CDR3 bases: TGTGCCAGCAGCTCAAGGCGCGCGGGAGACTACGAGCAGTACTTC.

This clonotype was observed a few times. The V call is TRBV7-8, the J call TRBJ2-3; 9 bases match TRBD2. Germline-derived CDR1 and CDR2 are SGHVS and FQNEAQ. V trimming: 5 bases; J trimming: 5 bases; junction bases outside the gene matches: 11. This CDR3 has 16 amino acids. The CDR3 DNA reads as TGTGCCAGCAGCGCTTGGGGGCGGGAGGGCCAAGATACGCAGTATTTT. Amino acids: CASSAWGREGQDTQYF.

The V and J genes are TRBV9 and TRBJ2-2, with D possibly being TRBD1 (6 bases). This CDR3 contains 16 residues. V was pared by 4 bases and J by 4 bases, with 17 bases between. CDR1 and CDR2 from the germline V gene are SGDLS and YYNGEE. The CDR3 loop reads CASSPGAGTRTGELFF. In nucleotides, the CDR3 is TGTGCCAGCAGCCCAGGGGCAGGGACCCGCACCGGGGAGCTGTTTTTT. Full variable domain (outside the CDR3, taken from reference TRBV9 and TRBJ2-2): DSGVTQTPKHLITATGQRVTLRCSPRSGDLSVYWYQQSLDQGLQFLIQYYNGEERAKGNILERFSAQQFPDLHSELNLSSLELGDSALYFCASSPGAGTRTGELFFGEGSRLTVL.

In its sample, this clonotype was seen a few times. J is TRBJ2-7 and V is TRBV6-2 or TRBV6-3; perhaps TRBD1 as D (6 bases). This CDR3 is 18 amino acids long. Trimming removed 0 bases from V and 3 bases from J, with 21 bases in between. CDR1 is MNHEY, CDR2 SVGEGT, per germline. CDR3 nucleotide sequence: TGTGCCAGCAGTTACTCCAGACACAGGGATGAAAGGAGCTACGAGCAGTACTTC. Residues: CASSYSRHRDERSYEQYF.

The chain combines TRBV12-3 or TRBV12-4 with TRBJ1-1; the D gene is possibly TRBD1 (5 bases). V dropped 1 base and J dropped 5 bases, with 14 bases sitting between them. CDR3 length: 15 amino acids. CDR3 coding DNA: TGTGCCAGCAGTTTAGACAACCCGGGGCTTACTGAAGCTTTCTTT. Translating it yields CASSLDNPGLTEAFF.

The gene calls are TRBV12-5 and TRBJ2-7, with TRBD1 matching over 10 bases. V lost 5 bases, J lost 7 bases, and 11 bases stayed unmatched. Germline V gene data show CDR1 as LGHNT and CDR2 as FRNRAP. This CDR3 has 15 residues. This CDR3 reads CASGPPRQGAREQYF. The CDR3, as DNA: TGTGCTAGTGGTCCCCCGAGACAGGGGGCGCGGGAGCAGTACTTC.